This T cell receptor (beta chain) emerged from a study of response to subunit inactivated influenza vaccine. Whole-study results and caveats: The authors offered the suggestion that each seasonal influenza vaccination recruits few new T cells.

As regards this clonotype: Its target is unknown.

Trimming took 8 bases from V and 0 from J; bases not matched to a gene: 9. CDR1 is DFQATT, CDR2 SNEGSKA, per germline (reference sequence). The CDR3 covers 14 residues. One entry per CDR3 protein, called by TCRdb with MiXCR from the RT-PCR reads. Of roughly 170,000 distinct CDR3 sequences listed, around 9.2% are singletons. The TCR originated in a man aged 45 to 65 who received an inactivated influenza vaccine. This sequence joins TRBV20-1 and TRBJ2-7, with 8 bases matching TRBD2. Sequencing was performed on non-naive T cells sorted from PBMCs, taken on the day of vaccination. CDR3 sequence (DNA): TGCAGTACCAAATCGGGGGGGAGCTCCTACGAGCAGTACTTC. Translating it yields CSTKSGGSSYEQYF.